The 23 T cell receptor beta chains below were found in one sample sequenced in a study of T cells after yellow fever vaccination. MiXCR, applied by TCRdb to the 5' RACE reads, yields one record per CDR3 protein. Of 250,000 to 300,000 distinct CDR3 sequences in the sample, roughly 13% were seen once. Specimen: CD4+ T cells sorted from PBMCs, collected 45 days after the yellow fever booster vaccination. These receptors were taken from a man aged 25 to 45 who received the YFV17D yellow fever vaccine.

The CDR3 DNA reads as TGTGCCAGCAGCTTAATGAGGACATCCTCCTACGAGCAGTACTTC. It translates to CASSLMRTSSYEQYF. The genes are TRBV7-2 and TRBJ2-7, with D possibly being TRBD1 (5 bases). Trimming cost V 2 bases and J 0 bases, with 11 bases left between them. The germline V gene encodes CDR1 SGHTA and CDR2 FQGNSA. The CDR3 totals 15 residues.

This chain links TRBV18 with TRBJ1-2; D gene ambiguous. The CDR3 has 13 residues. Germline CDR1 is KGHSH and CDR2 is LQKENI. V was cut by 3 bases and J by 8 bases, with 13 bases left in between. The CDR3 loop reads CASSPGEEGGYTF. CDR3 in DNA: TGTGCCAGCTCACCCGGGGAGGAAGGGGGCTACACCTTC. Using reference TRBV18 and TRBJ1-2 for the parts outside the CDR3, the full variable domain is NAGVMQNPRHLVRRRGQEARLRCSPMKGHSHVYWYRQLPEEGLKFMVYLQKENIIDESGMPKERFSAEFPKEGPSILRIQQVVRGDSAAYFCASSPGEEGGYTFGSGTRLTVV.

J is TRBJ2-1 and V is TRBV7-6; D remains ambiguous. Germline V gene data show CDR1 as SGHVS and CDR2 as FNYEAQ. Trimming shortened V by 1 base and J by 9 bases, and 10 bases separated the two germline ends. The CDR3 runs 13 residues. The CDR3 DNA reads TGTGCCAGCAGCTTAGGCATAAACAGTGAGCAGTTCTTC. Translated, it gives CASSLGINSEQFF. Combining the CDR3 with reference TRBV7-6 and TRBJ2-1 gives the whole variable domain GAGVSQSPRYKVTKRGQDVALRCDPISGHVSLYWYRQALGQGPEFLTYFNYEAQQDKSGLPNDRFSAERPEGSISTLTIQRTEQRDSAMYRCASSLGINSEQFFGPGTRLTVL.

This clonotype was seen more than once but under ten times. The chain combines TRBV7-9 with TRBJ2-3; D gene uncertain. CDR1 is SEHNR, CDR2 FQNEAQ, per germline (reference sequence). Trimming cost V 5 bases and J 3 bases, with 12 bases left between them. The CDR3 runs to 14 residues. In nucleotides, the CDR3 is TGTGCCAGCAGCCAGGTCCTAGAGACAGATACGCAGTATTTT. As protein: CASSQVLETDTQYF.

This chain uses TRBV25-1 with TRBJ2-1; D ambiguous. CDR1 MGHDK and CDR2 SYGVNS come from the germline V gene. Trimming took 4 bases from V and 8 from J, leaving 12 bases between them. The CDR3 is 13 residues long. CDR3 nucleotide sequence: TGTGCCAGCAGTGGGTGGAGTCGCGATGAGCAGTTCTTC. Translating it yields CASSGWSRDEQFF.

The chain recombines TRBV5-5 with TRBJ1-6, with TRBD1 matching over 11 bases. V was clipped by 3 bases and J by 14 bases; unmatched bases: 10. Germline V gives CDR1 SGHKS, CDR2 YYEKEE (reference sequence). This CDR3 contains 15 residues. This CDR3 is CASSSADRGRFSLHF. CDR3 bases: TGTGCCAGCAGCTCCGCGGACAGGGGGCGATTTTCCCTCCACTTT.

The chain is built from TRBV7-8 and TRBJ2-5; 7 bases are shared with TRBD1. Germline loops: CDR1 SGHVS, CDR2 FQNEAQ. V shed 5 bases, J shed 5 bases, and the junction held 8 bases outside the gene matches. This CDR3 region has 14 residues. The chain's CDR3 is CASSPSGQVETQYF. DNA of the CDR3: TGTGCCAGCAGCCCATCCGGACAGGTGGAGACCCAGTACTTC.

This clonotype was seen a few times. This chain joins TRBV12-3 or TRBV12-4 and TRBJ2-1; D may be TRBD1 (5 bases). This CDR3 spans 12 amino acids. Trimming took 6 bases from V and 12 from J, leaving 15 bases between them. CDR3 in amino acids: CASRPYRRGQFF. The CDR3 nucleotides read TGTGCCAGCAGGCCCTACAGGCGAGGGCAGTTCTTC.

Notes on this clonotype: A clone one base away is much larger, so this may be a read error. The V and J genes are TRBV18 and TRBJ2-1; tentative D call: TRBD1 (6 bases). The CDR3 covers 14 residues. From germline, CDR1 is KGHSH and CDR2 LQKENI. CDR3 DNA: TGTGCCAGATCACCCCAGACAGGTCCTAATGAGCAGTTCTTC. Translation: CARSPQTGPNEQFF.

This clonotype was picked up a small number of times. The CDR3 loop is CASSYTMNTEAFF. The CDR3 DNA sequence: TGTGCCAGCAGCTATACAATGAACACTGAAGCTTTCTTT. This chain links TRBV12-3 or TRBV12-4 with TRBJ1-1; D remains ambiguous. The CDR3 spans 13 residues. V gave up 6 bases and J gave up 0 bases, with 8 bases separating them.

This clonotype was found a few times. V gene TRBV6-5 combines with J gene TRBJ1-2; D is ambiguous. Germline assignment: CDR1 MNHEY and CDR2 SVGAGI. V was trimmed by 5 bases and J by 4 bases, leaving 14 bases between them. The CDR3 covers 14 residues. CDR3 in amino acids: CASSTTLGGYGYTF. In DNA, the CDR3 is TGTGCCAGCAGTACCACCCTAGGCGGCTATGGCTACACCTTC.

V usage is TRBV20-1 and J usage is TRBJ2-7, with D perhaps TRBD2 (6 bases). The CDR3 spans 13 residues. V was shortened by 5 bases and J by 3 bases, with 14 bases between the two germline ends. Germline V gene data show CDR1 as DFQATT and CDR2 as SNEGSKA (reference sequence). The CDR3 nucleotides are TGCAGTGCTGGGGACTCCGTGGGCTACGAGCAGTACTTC. Translated, it gives CSAGDSVGYEQYF.

The table lists this clonotype with a few counts. The rearrangement links TRBV7-2 to TRBJ2-7; possibly TRBD2 for D (6 bases). V was trimmed by 2 bases and J by 3 bases, leaving 8 bases between them. The CDR3 spans 13 residues. CDR1 is SGHTA and CDR2 is FQGNSA in the germline V gene. Here the CDR3 DNA reads TGTGCCAGCAGCTTAACTAGCAACTACGAGCAGTACTTC. As protein: CASSLTSNYEQYF.

This clonotype was counted only a few times. The chain combines TRBV20-1 with TRBJ1-5; 11 bases fit TRBD1. The CDR3 covers 17 residues. CDR1 and CDR2 (germline): DFQATT, SNEGSKA (reference sequence). Trimming at V came to 4 bases and at J to 6 bases, leaving 14 bases not matched to a gene. The CDR3 DNA follows: TGCAGTGCTATCATACCCGGGACAGGGGGAGGGAGTCAGCCCCAGCATTTT. Translating gives CSAIIPGTGGGSQPQHF.

V is TRBV5-1 and J is TRBJ2-1; weak D call: TRBD2 (5 bases). V lost 3 bases to trimming and J lost 5 bases, with 15 bases between them. Germline V gene lookup returns CDR1 SGHRS and CDR2 YFSETQ. This CDR3 has 15 residues. CDR3 residues: CASSSLDYLNNEQFF. In DNA, the CDR3 is TGCGCCAGCAGCTCTCTAGACTATTTGAACAATGAGCAGTTCTTC. Complete variable domain (other parts from reference TRBV5-1 and TRBJ2-1): KAGVTQTPRYLIKTRGQQVTLSCSPISGHRSVSWYQQTPGQGLQFLFEYFSETQRNKGNFPGRFSGRQFSNSRSEMNVSTLELGDSALYLCASSSLDYLNNEQFFGPGTRLTVL.

The V call is TRBV28, the J call TRBJ2-3; D is unclear. The CDR3 runs to 12 residues. The V gene's germline CDR1 is MDHEN and CDR2 SYDVKM. The V end lost 3 bases, the J end lost 4 bases, and 5 bases lay between the germline ends. The CDR3 DNA sequence: TGTGCCAGCAGTTTGAAAGCAGATACGCAGTATTTT. Translated: CASSLKADTQYF.

This clonotype was recorded a few times. The rearrangement links TRBV18 to TRBJ2-5; D gene unclear. Germline-derived CDR1 and CDR2 are KGHSH and LQKENI. The CDR3 spans 14 residues. V was shortened by 3 bases and J by 0 bases, with 8 bases between the two germline ends. The CDR3 region has the DNA TGTGCCAGCTCACCGGCCCACAACCAAGAGACCCAGTACTTC. Encoded protein: CASSPAHNQETQYF.

The sample holds a few counts of this clonotype. V usage is TRBV5-5 and J usage is TRBJ1-5; TRBD1 is a possible D gene (6 bases). The germline CDR1 and CDR2 sequences are SGHKS and YYEKEE (reference sequence). Trimming took off 1 base at V and 1 base at J, with 18 bases between the two ends. There are 18 residues in the CDR3. CDR3 sequence reads: CASSLRQGLYASNQPQHF. CDR3 coding DNA: TGTGCCAGCAGCTTGAGGCAGGGGTTGTACGCGAGCAATCAGCCCCAGCATTTT.

This clonotype appeared a few times. This chain links TRBV15 with TRBJ1-1; D gene uncertain. The CDR3 is 15 amino acids. Germline assignment: CDR1 LNHNV and CDR2 YYDKDF (reference sequence). The germline V and J ends were trimmed by 1 base and 4 bases, with 13 bases remaining between them. The CDR3 sequence: CATSRASDGGTEAFF. CDR3 DNA: TGTGCCACCAGCAGAGCCTCGGACGGAGGCACTGAAGCTTTCTTT.

This clonotype was seen more than once but under ten times. The CDR3 region is CASSSTGVLEQYF. CDR3 DNA sequence: TGCGCCAGCAGCTCCACAGGGGTGCTCGAGCAGTACTTC. The V and J genes are TRBV5-1 and TRBJ2-7; TRBD1 agrees at 7 bases. The CDR3 totals 13 residues. The germline gives CDR1 SGHRS, CDR2 YFSETQ. V dropped 3 bases and J dropped 6; count of bases not matched to a gene: 6.

This chain connects TRBV5-1 to TRBJ1-2, with D uncertain. The V end was cut by 0 bases, the J end by 10 bases, with 19 bases between. The CDR3 sequence is 15 residues long. Germline CDR1 SGHRS, CDR2 YFSETQ. CDR3 bases: TGCGCCAGCAGCTTGGACGGCCAAGGCCCCAGCGACTACACCTTC. Translating it yields CASSLDGQGPSDYTF.

This sequence joins TRBV14 and TRBJ2-7, with D perhaps given as TRBD1 or TRBD2 (5 bases each). There are 14 residues in the CDR3. Germline lookup yields CDR1 SGHDN and CDR2 FVKESK. Trimming removed 10 bases at V and 0 bases at J, with 16 bases between. This chain's CDR3 is CATAPGRSSYEQYF. The CDR3 nucleotides read TGTGCCACCGCTCCGGGGCGGAGCTCCTACGAGCAGTACTTC.

The rearrangement joins TRBV11-2 to TRBJ2-2, with D perhaps matching TRBD2 (6 bases). Trimming cost V 5 bases and J 6 bases, with 10 bases left between them. From germline, CDR1 is SGHAT and CDR2 FQNNGV. The CDR3 runs 13 residues. CDR3 DNA: TGTGCCAGCAGCCGGTGGGGGGCCGGGGAGCTGTTTTTT. This codes for CASSRWGAGELFF.